This passage covers 20 T cell receptor beta chains from one sample sequenced in a study of OX40 agonist ivuxolimab in advanced cancers. Produced via immunoSEQ multiplex PCR; TCRdb's table is partial and in-frame only. The sample holds more than 45,000 clones; less than 90% are singletons and the top ten take 4.6%. Source: CD4+ or CD8+ T cells sorted from blood, taken in a trial of the OX40 agonist ivuxolimab. These receptors were collected from an adult with an advanced solid tumor such as melanoma, head and neck, liver or kidney cancer.

The chain employs TRBV9 and TRBJ2-3; the match to TRBD2 covers 8 bases. The CDR3 loop spans 15 amino acids. J gave up 2 bases and V 4 bases, and 6 bases lay outside the gene matches. Germline V gene data show CDR1 as SGDLS and CDR2 as YYNGEE. CDR3 residues: CASSRSGSNTDTQYF. CDR3 nucleotide sequence: TGTGCCAGCAGCAGAAGCGGGAGTAACACAGATACGCAGTATTTT.

This chain uses TRBV18 with TRBJ2-1, with TRBD1 identical over 8 bases. After removal of 3 bases from V and 2 bases from J, the junction contained 3 bases not matched to a gene. Per the germline V gene, CDR1 is KGHSH and CDR2 is LQKENI. The CDR3 length is 15 residues. CDR3 coding DNA: TGTGCCAGCTCACCCACAGGGGGGACCTACAATGAGCAGTTCTTC. Residues: CASSPTGGTYNEQFF. Full variable domain (rest looked up from reference TRBV18 and TRBJ2-1): NAGVMQNPRHLVRRRGQEARLRCSPMKGHSHVYWYRQLPEEGLKFMVYLQKENIIDESGMPKERFSAEFPKEGPSILRIQQVVRGDSAAYFCASSPTGGTYNEQFFGPGTRLTVL.

This chain joins TRBV19 and TRBJ2-5, with 7 bases identical to TRBD1. Germline CDR1 and CDR2: LNHDA and SQIVND (reference sequence). V was clipped by 5 bases and J by 0 bases; unmatched bases: 6. The CDR3 contains 15 residues. The CDR3 nucleotides read TGTGCCAGTAGTTATGACAGGGCGGACCAAGAGACCCAGTACTTC. This gives the protein CASSYDRADQETQYF.

This clone has only a few counts. The chain links TRBV28 to TRBJ1-2, with D possibly matching TRBD1 (6 bases). The V gene lost 5 bases and the J gene lost 0 bases, with 22 bases spanning the gap. CDR1 and CDR2 from the germline V gene are MDHEN and SYDVKM. The CDR3 extends over 18 amino acids. CDR3 amino acids: CASSLGGGAVKANYGYTF. The CDR3 DNA reads as TGTGCCAGCAGTCTGGGGGGGGGCGCGGTGAAAGCTAACTATGGCTACACCTTC.

This clone has only one observation. This sequence joins TRBV4-2 and TRBJ2-1; the match to TRBD1 covers 9 bases. Germline trimming cut 4 bases from V and 3 bases from J; bases unmatched to any gene: 22. Looked up from germline, CDR1 is LGHNA and CDR2 is YNFKEQ. CDR3 length equals 21 residues. CDR3 protein: CASSLRPPGGQGRVLYNEQFF. CDR3 nucleotide sequence: TGTGCCAGCAGCCTTAGGCCCCCTGGGGGACAGGGCCGGGTTCTCTACAATGAGCAGTTCTTC.

In this sample, this clone turned up a few times. CDR3 DNA: TGTGCCAGCTCAAGGGACAATCAGCCCCAGCATTTT. It yields the protein CASSRDNQPQHF. The chain has TRBV7-9 and TRBJ1-5, with D unclear. The germline gives CDR1 SEHNR, CDR2 FQNEAQ (reference sequence). The CDR3 sequence is 12 residues long. The V end was cut by 8 bases, the J end by 3 bases, with 8 bases between. The complete variable domain, with remaining parts taken from reference TRBV7-9 and TRBJ1-5, reads DTGVSQNPRHKITKRGQNVTFRCDPISEHNRLYWYRQTLGQGPEFLTYFQNEAQLEKSRLLSDRFSAERPKGSFSTLEIQRTEQGDSAMYLCASSRDNQPQHFGDGTRLSIL.

This clone turned up a few times. This chain uses TRBV14 with TRBJ1-2, with D perhaps matching TRBD1 (6 bases). Germline CDR1 reads SGHDN; CDR2 reads FVKESK. The CDR3 extends over 13 amino acids. V was shortened by 4 bases and J by 7 bases, with 13 bases between the two germline ends. CDR3 sequence: CASSRYRDLGYTF. In nucleotides, the CDR3 is TGTGCCAGCAGCCGATACAGGGATCTTGGCTACACCTTC.

The V gene is TRBV10-1, the J gene TRBJ2-3; TRBD2 matches at 12 bases. The CDR3 extends over 17 amino acids. Trimming took 3 bases from V and 2 from J; bases not matched to a gene: 6. Germline CDR1 is WNHNN and CDR2 is SYGVQD (reference sequence). The CDR3 region has the DNA TGCGCCAGCAGTGACCCCGGACTAGCGGGGCACACAGATACGCAGTATTTT. Encoded protein: CASSDPGLAGHTDTQYF.

CDR3 amino acids: CASSREGEGTEAFF. The DNA of the CDR3 is TGTGCCAGCTCACGGGAAGGGGAGGGAACTGAAGCTTTCTTT. The chain links TRBV18 to TRBJ1-1; a weak D match, TRBD1 (5 bases). The CDR3 is made up of 14 amino acids. V lost 4 bases to trimming and J lost 5 bases, with 14 bases between them. Germline CDR1 and CDR2: KGHSH and LQKENI.

This chain joins TRBV27 and TRBJ2-7; the D call may be TRBD1 or TRBD2 (5 bases each). The CDR3 loop spans 15 amino acids. The V and J ends lost 1 base and 7 bases respectively, with 17 bases between them. Germline CDR1 MNHEY, CDR2 SMNVEV (reference sequence). The CDR3 loop is CASSLWWQRGREQYF. For the CDR3, the DNA is TGTGCCAGCAGTTTATGGTGGCAGAGGGGTCGAGAGCAGTACTTC.

This rearrangement joins TRBV11-2 to TRBJ1-2; D unresolved. The CDR3 covers 13 residues. V lost 2 bases and J 2 bases, leaving 6 bases between the germline ends. CDR1 SGHAT and CDR2 FQNNGV come from the germline V gene. CDR3 sequence (DNA): TGTGCCAGCAGCTTATCCGGGAACTATGGCTACACCTTC. This codes for CASSLSGNYGYTF.

The chain links TRBV18 to TRBJ1-3; D is unclear. Looked up from germline, CDR1 is KGHSH and CDR2 is LQKENI. The CDR3 is 16 amino acids. V shed 0 bases and J shed 2 bases, with 11 bases lying between them. The CDR3 DNA sequence: TGTGCCAGCTCACCACCGGCCGCGGGGACTGGAAACACCATATATTTT. Translating it yields CASSPPAAGTGNTIYF.

This clone has only a few counts. The chain joins TRBV28 to TRBJ2-1; perhaps TRBD2 as D (6 bases). Looked up from germline, CDR1 is MDHEN and CDR2 is SYDVKM. V lost 8 bases and J lost 0, with 11 bases in between. CDR3 length: 14 amino acids. The CDR3 sequence is CASSSDSSYNEQFF. CDR3 sequence (DNA): TGTGCCAGCTCTAGCGACAGCTCCTACAATGAGCAGTTCTTC.

The CDR3 here is CASSPGGEGTGELFF. The CDR3 bases are TGCGCCAGCTCCCCCGGGGGCGAGGGGACCGGGGAGCTGTTTTTT. V and J are TRBV5-1 and TRBJ2-2; D tentatively reads TRBD1 or TRBD2 (6 bases each). CDR3 size: 15 residues. CDR1 and CDR2 (germline): SGHRS, YFSETQ. The germline V and J ends were trimmed by 7 bases and 5 bases, with 18 bases remaining between them. Complete variable domain (other parts from reference TRBV5-1 and TRBJ2-2): KAGVTQTPRYLIKTRGQQVTLSCSPISGHRSVSWYQQTPGQGLQFLFEYFSETQRNKGNFPGRFSGRQFSNSRSEMNVSTLELGDSALYLCASSPGGEGTGELFFGEGSRLTVL.

The chain uses TRBV18 and TRBJ2-2; the D gene is possibly TRBD2 (5 bases). CDR1 KGHSH and CDR2 LQKENI come from the germline V gene. Deletions cut 4 bases from V and 0 bases from J, with 15 bases between. This CDR3 is built from 17 residues. The DNA of the CDR3 is TGTGCCAGCTCACTACTTTCCGCGGGCCCGAACACCGGGGAGCTGTTTTTT. Translated, it gives CASSLLSAGPNTGELFF.

V gene TRBV5-6 combines with J gene TRBJ2-7; D is unclear. V was pared by 4 bases and J by 3 bases, with 8 bases between. Germline-derived CDR1 and CDR2 are SGHDT and YYEEEE. The CDR3 contains 12 residues. The CDR3 coding sequence is TGTGCCAGCAGCGCCGACTTCTACGAGCAGTACTTC. Its translation: CASSADFYEQYF.

The V gene is TRBV5-1, the J gene TRBJ1-2; 7 bases are shared with TRBD1. Unmatched junction bases numbered 6, after V lost 4 bases and J lost 6 bases. The germline V gene encodes CDR1 SGHRS and CDR2 YFSETQ. The CDR3 loop spans 13 amino acids. The CDR3 nucleotides read TGCGCCAGCAGCCTCGAGGACAGGAATGGCTACACCTTC. Translated, it gives CASSLEDRNGYTF.

The chain recombines TRBV10-2 with TRBJ2-2; D is possibly TRBD2 (7 bases). CDR1 WSHSY and CDR2 SAAADI come from the germline V gene. V was clipped by 5 bases and J by 2 bases, with 9 bases between them. This CDR3 region has 14 residues. The CDR3 coding sequence is TGCGCCAGCAGTCCGGGGGGCAACACCGGGGAGCTGTTTTTT. Encoded protein: CASSPGGNTGELFF.

This sequence joins TRBV29-1 and TRBJ2-3, with D unresolved. Germline V lookup: CDR1 SQVTM, CDR2 ANQGSEA. CDR3 length equals 14 residues. Trimming took 4 bases from V and 2 from J, leaving 13 bases between them. The CDR3 region is CSVGVTHNTDTQYF. In nucleotides, the CDR3 is TGCAGCGTTGGGGTCACCCATAACACAGATACGCAGTATTTT.

The chain is built from TRBV10-2 and TRBJ1-2, with D tentatively TRBD1 (5 bases). Per germline, CDR1 WSHSY and CDR2 SAAADI. The CDR3 is 14 residues long. V lost 6 bases, J lost 9 bases, and 20 bases lay in between. The CDR3 loop is CASSGQANGGRYTF. For the CDR3, the DNA is TGCGCCAGCAGCGGCCAAGCGAATGGGGGACGCTACACCTTC.